Presented here are 10 T cell receptor beta chains from one specimen sequenced in a study of early T cells in non-severe SARS-CoV-2 infection. TCRdb processed the 5' RACE reads anew with MiXCR; each CDR3 protein has one entry. The repertoire holds fewer than 55,000 distinct CDR3 sequences, with around 6.3% as singletons. The sequencing used whole blood, collected at baseline. These receptors came from an adult who was a healthcare worker with PCR-confirmed SARS-CoV-2 infection or an uninfected control (not recorded which).

This clonotype was counted ten times or more. The chain links TRBV6-5 to TRBJ2-1; perhaps TRBD1 as D (6 bases). Per germline, CDR1 MNHEY and CDR2 SVGAGI. The CDR3 runs 18 residues. V dropped 2 bases and J dropped 8 bases, with 25 bases sitting between them. CDR3 amino acids: CASSYKRTVLGFSDEQFF. CDR3 sequence (DNA): TGTGCCAGCAGTTACAAACGGACAGTCCTGGGATTCAGCGATGAGCAGTTCTTC.

The chain carries TRBV19 and TRBJ2-5, with D possibly matching TRBD2 (5 bases). CDR1 and CDR2 (germline): LNHDA, SQIVND (reference sequence). The CDR3 is 13 amino acids. V was trimmed by 3 bases and J by 5 bases, leaving 10 bases between them. This CDR3 is CASSIPGGETQYF. CDR3 in DNA: TGTGCCAGTAGTATTCCAGGCGGGGAGACCCAGTACTTC.

This clonotype was seen many times. The chain is built from TRBV7-3 and TRBJ2-2; D is tentatively TRBD1 or TRBD2 (7 bases each). Trimming took off 4 bases at V and 1 base at J, with 19 bases between the two ends. CDR3 size: 18 residues. In germline, CDR1 is SGHTA, CDR2 FQGTGA. In DNA form, the CDR3 reads TGTGCCAGCAGCTCCTCCGGAAGCGGGACAGTGAACACCGGGGAGCTGTTTTTT. This gives the protein CASSSSGSGTVNTGELFF.

This clonotype was seen repeatedly, ten times or more. The chain is built from TRBV18 and TRBJ2-7, with 7 bases identical to TRBD1. J lost 0 bases, V lost 3 bases, and 2 bases had no gene match. The length of the CDR3 is 14 residues. Germline V lookup: CDR1 KGHSH, CDR2 LQKENI. CDR3 in amino acids: CASSPGTASYEQYF. The CDR3 nucleotides are TGTGCCAGCTCACCGGGGACAGCCTCCTACGAGCAGTACTTC.

The chain employs TRBV20-1 and TRBJ2-1, with D possibly TRBD1 on 6 matching bases. Trimming shortened V by 3 bases and J by 6 bases, and 9 bases separated the two germline ends. CDR3 length equals 12 residues. The germline CDR1 and CDR2 sequences are DFQATT and SNEGSKA (reference sequence). This CDR3 is CSASTGINEQFF. The CDR3 bases are TGCAGTGCTAGTACAGGGATCAATGAGCAGTTCTTC.

This clonotype was observed at least ten times. The rearrangement joins TRBV20-1 to TRBJ2-1; 8 bases agree with TRBD2. Germline V lookup: CDR1 DFQATT, CDR2 SNEGSKA (reference sequence). The CDR3 has 12 amino acids. The V gene end was trimmed by 6 bases and the J gene end by 6 bases; junction bases not matched to a gene: 4. In nucleotides, the CDR3 is TGCAGTGCGGCGGGGGGTGTCAATGAGCAGTTCTTC. This codes for CSAAGGVNEQFF.

This clonotype was observed a few times. CDR3 residues: CASSLASGNTIYF. As DNA, the CDR3 is TGCGCCAGCAGCTTGGCGAGTGGAAACACCATATATTTT. This chain joins TRBV5-1 and TRBJ1-3; D unresolved. Between the trimmed V and J ends, which lost 0 bases and 3 bases, there was a span of 4 bases. Germline V gene sequence: CDR1 SGHRS, CDR2 YFSETQ. This CDR3 comprises 13 residues.

The V call is TRBV6-6, the J call TRBJ1-1, with TRBD1 matching 10 bases. V lost 9 bases and J lost 4; bases outside the gene matches: 8. This CDR3 is built from 14 residues. Germline V gene sequence: CDR1 MNHNY, CDR2 SVGAGI (reference sequence). CDR3 in amino acids: CASYDRGRGTEAFF. CDR3 nucleotides: TGTGCCAGTTATGACAGGGGGCGAGGCACTGAAGCTTTCTTT.

J is TRBJ2-2 and V is TRBV9; TRBD1 agrees at 9 bases. This CDR3 region has 18 residues. From germline, CDR1 is SGDLS and CDR2 YYNGEE. After removal of 4 bases from V and 4 bases from J, the junction contained 14 bases not matched to a gene. Here the CDR3 DNA reads TGTGCCAGCAGCCCCTTCGTTCAGGGACAGGGTGGCACCGGGGAGCTGTTTTTT. Protein product: CASSPFVQGQGGTGELFF.

This clonotype was counted ten times or more. This sequence joins TRBV5-1 and TRBJ2-1, with 7 bases identical to TRBD1. Germline V gives CDR1 SGHRS, CDR2 YFSETQ. V shed 3 bases, J shed 2 bases, and the junction held 5 bases outside the gene matches. The CDR3 is made up of 15 amino acids. The CDR3 reads CASSSQGNTYNEQFF. In DNA form, the CDR3 reads TGCGCCAGCAGCTCACAGGGGAATACCTACAATGAGCAGTTCTTC.